A single sample gave rise to the 24 T cell receptor beta chains below, sequenced in a study of beta chain features in type 1 diabetes. Isolated RNA was reverse transcribed in full, so expressed TCRB transcripts were sequenced. The assay was immunoSEQ multiplex PCR, and TCRdb's table has in-frame clones only and misses some. The data hold approximately 150,000 clones, with less than 11% observed a single time. The source material was naive CD4+ T cells from blood. The receptors originated from a man aged 18-30 years in good health.

The rearrangement joins TRBV5-1 to TRBJ2-3; perhaps TRBD1 as D (5 bases). The V gene's germline CDR1 is SGHRS and CDR2 YFSETQ. This CDR3 has 13 amino acids. V shed 2 bases and J shed 4 bases, with 8 bases lying between them. The CDR3 is CASSLGEPDTQYF. CDR3 bases: TGCGCCAGCAGCTTAGGGGAACCAGATACGCAGTATTTT.

The V call is TRBV7-8, the J call TRBJ2-3; 12 bases align to TRBD1. Germline loops: CDR1 SGHVS, CDR2 FQNEAQ. Trimming removed 2 bases from V and 2 bases from J; junction bases left unmatched: 5. The CDR3 loop spans 17 amino acids. The CDR3 DNA reads TGTGCCAGCAGCTTACAGGGACAGGGGGCCCTCACAGATACGCAGTATTTT. Translated: CASSLQGQGALTDTQYF.

This clone was seen many times. This chain uses TRBV5-4 with TRBJ2-1, with D uncertain. V was trimmed by 4 bases and J by 10 bases, leaving 9 bases between them. The CDR3 is 11 amino acids. Germline lookup yields CDR1 SGHNT and CDR2 YYREEE (reference sequence). DNA for the CDR3: TGTGCCAGCAGCGAAGCGAGGGAGCAGTTCTTC. It codes for CASSEAREQFF.

This clone occurred a few times. The rearrangement uses TRBV7-2 and TRBJ2-5; 8 bases agree with TRBD2. The CDR3 consists of 16 residues. Germline V CDR1 and CDR2: SGHTA, FQGNSA. V lost 3 bases to trimming and J lost 1 base; unmatched junction nucleotides: 7. CDR3 sequence (DNA): TGTGCCAGCAGCTTGCACATGCTAGCGGGCCAAGAGACCCAGTACTTC. Amino acids: CASSLHMLAGQETQYF. The entire variable domain, with the rest obtained from reference TRBV7-2 and TRBJ2-5, is as follows: GAGVSQSPSNKVTEKGKDVELRCDPISGHTALYWYRQSLGQGLEFLIYFQGNSAPDKSGLPSDRFSAERTGGSVSTLTIQRTQQEDSAVYLCASSLHMLAGQETQYFGPGTRLLVL.

This clone appeared a few times. The chain links TRBV19 to TRBJ1-2, with 9 bases aligning to TRBD1. The CDR3 is made up of 14 amino acids. V lost 7 bases, J lost 1 base, and 4 bases stayed unmatched. The V gene's germline CDR1 is LNHDA and CDR2 SQIVND (reference sequence). CDR3 loop: CASTMDRGNYGYTF. The CDR3, as DNA: TGTGCCAGTACTATGGACAGGGGTAACTATGGCTACACCTTC. Combining the CDR3 with reference TRBV19 and TRBJ1-2 gives the whole variable domain DGGITQSPKYLFRKEGQNVTLSCEQNLNHDAMYWYRQDPGQGLRLIYYSQIVNDFQKGDIAEGYSVSREKKESFPLTVTSAQKNPTAFYLCASTMDRGNYGYTFGSGTRLTVV.

CDR3 sequence: CASMGGANYGYTF. The CDR3 bases are TGTGCCAGCATGGGGGGGGCTAACTATGGCTACACCTTC. V usage is TRBV27 and J usage is TRBJ1-2; a possible D gene is TRBD1 (5 bases). This CDR3 region has 13 residues. V lost 7 bases and J lost 0, with 9 bases in between. Germline V gives CDR1 MNHEY, CDR2 SMNVEV (reference sequence).

This clone was seen a handful of times. This chain links TRBV5-6 with TRBJ2-2; TRBD1 matches at 7 bases. From germline, CDR1 is SGHDT and CDR2 YYEEEE. CDR3 length: 14 amino acids. Germline trimming cut 7 bases from V and 0 bases from J; bases unmatched to any gene: 3. The CDR3 DNA reads as TGTGCCAGCCACAGGGGCTCGAACACCGGGGAGCTGTTTTTT. Amino acids: CASHRGSNTGELFF.

This clone has at least ten counts. The gene calls are TRBV19 and TRBJ2-3; 13 bases are shared with TRBD2. The junction had 6 bases not matched to a gene; V was cut back by 8 bases and J by 4 bases. The CDR3 sequence is 15 residues long. The germline V gene has CDR1 LNHDA and CDR2 SQIVND (reference sequence). CDR3 sequence (DNA): TGTGCCAGTGCCCGGACTAGCGGGGGTTCAGATACGCAGTATTTT. This translates into CASARTSGGSDTQYF.

This clone was observed a handful of times. V gene TRBV30 combines with J gene TRBJ1-3, with 7 bases that match TRBD1. The CDR3 has 17 residues. The ends lost 4 bases at V and 0 bases at J; junction bases unmatched: 12. Germline CDR1 GTSNPN, CDR2 SVGIG (reference sequence). CDR3 DNA: TGTGCCTGGATTAAGAGGACAGGCAAGTTCTCTGGAAACACCATATATTTT. It translates to CAWIKRTGKFSGNTIYF.

This sequence joins TRBV5-1 and TRBJ2-1; no reliable D call. Germline V gives CDR1 SGHRS, CDR2 YFSETQ. This CDR3 contains 13 residues. V lost 0 bases and J lost 9, with 10 bases in between. CDR3 DNA: TGCGCCAGCAGCTTGGCCACTGCGATTGAGCAGTTCTTC. As protein: CASSLATAIEQFF.

This clone was detected a few times. The chain is built from TRBV4-3 and TRBJ2-5; 11 bases are a match to TRBD2. This CDR3 is built from 18 residues. V was clipped by 0 bases and J by 7 bases; unmatched bases: 13. The V gene's germline CDR1 is LGHNA and CDR2 YSLEER. For the CDR3, the DNA is TGCGCCAGCAGCCAAGATGCCGGACTAGCGGGCCGACGGGGGACCCAGTACTTC. Encoded protein: CASSQDAGLAGRRGTQYF.

This clone has only a few counts. The rearrangement links TRBV5-1 to TRBJ2-1; 9 nucleotides align to TRBD2. This CDR3 is 17 amino acids long. The V segment lost 0 bases and the J segment 0 bases; nucleotides outside the gene matches: 4. CDR1 is SGHRS and CDR2 is YFSETQ in the germline V gene. In DNA form, the CDR3 reads TGCGCCAGCAGCTTGGCTAGCGGGGCGAGCTCCTACAATGAGCAGTTCTTC. Protein sequence: CASSLASGASSYNEQFF. Drawing the rest from reference TRBV5-1 and TRBJ2-1, the complete variable domain is KAGVTQTPRYLIKTRGQQVTLSCSPISGHRSVSWYQQTPGQGLQFLFEYFSETQRNKGNFPGRFSGRQFSNSRSEMNVSTLELGDSALYLCASSLASGASSYNEQFFGPGTRLTVL.

There are a few counts of this clone. The chain combines TRBV15 with TRBJ2-3; D unresolved. CDR3 length: 16 residues. CDR1 is LNHNV, CDR2 YYDKDF, per germline (reference sequence). With 3 bases removed from V and 0 bases from J, the gap between germline ends came to 13 bases. The CDR3 is CATSSKIVTSTDTQYF. As DNA, the CDR3 is TGTGCCACCAGCAGTAAAATTGTGACTAGCACAGATACGCAGTATTTT.

DNA for the CDR3: TGTGCCAGTCGACAGGCCAACTCCTACGAGCAGTACTTC. Translated, it gives CASRQANSYEQYF. The rearrangement joins TRBV19 to TRBJ2-7; D possibly corresponds to TRBD1 (6 bases). V lost 8 bases and J lost 0, with 11 bases in between. Germline V gives CDR1 LNHDA, CDR2 SQIVND (reference sequence). This CDR3 is built from 13 residues.

This chain connects TRBV6-1 to TRBJ2-5; perhaps TRBD1 as D (7 bases). Germline-derived CDR1 and CDR2 are MNHNS and SASEGT. Between the trimmed V and J ends, which lost 4 bases and 4 bases, there was a span of 25 bases. There are 18 residues in the CDR3. The CDR3 coding sequence is TGTGCCAGCAGTGCACTTGGAGGGGGCTCTCCAGCGGCAGAGACCCAGTACTTC. Translation gives CASSALGGGSPAAETQYF.

The chain is built from TRBV5-6 and TRBJ1-6; 7 bases are a match to TRBD1. The CDR3 covers 17 residues. Trimming at V came to 4 bases and at J to 3 bases, leaving 10 bases not matched to a gene. Looked up from germline, CDR1 is SGHDT and CDR2 is YYEEEE. The CDR3 DNA follows: TGTGCCAGCAGCCTTCGACAGGGAGTGAACTATAATTCACCCCTCCACTTT. This sequence encodes CASSLRQGVNYNSPLHF.

The rearrangement uses TRBV7-2 and TRBJ2-5, with TRBD2 identical over 10 bases. This CDR3 is 14 amino acids long. CDR1 SGHTA and CDR2 FQGNSA come from the germline V gene. Germline trimming cut 5 bases from V and 7 bases from J; bases unmatched to any gene: 7. The CDR3 DNA reads as TGTGCCAGCAGCCCTGGGACTAGCGCGGCGACCCAGTACTTC. As protein: CASSPGTSAATQYF.

This clone was detected once. In nucleotides, the CDR3 is TGTGCCAGCAGCCTGAAGGGACAGGGCCACGAGCAGTACTTC. Translating gives CASSLKGQGHEQYF. The V call is TRBV7-9, the J call TRBJ2-7, with 9 positions matching TRBD1. The CDR3 is made up of 14 amino acids. V was pared by 5 bases and J by 5 bases, with 7 bases of the junction left unmatched. The germline CDR1 and CDR2 sequences are SEHNR and FQNEAQ (reference sequence).

This clone was seen only a few times. The chain carries TRBV29-1 and TRBJ1-5; TRBD1 aligns across 8 bases. CDR1 is SQVTM, CDR2 ANQGSEA, per germline. The CDR3 extends over 14 amino acids. With V trimmed by 4 bases and J by 5 bases, 7 bases remained unmatched. CDR3 in amino acids: CSVAVRGRDQPQHF. CDR3 DNA sequence: TGCAGCGTTGCGGTCAGGGGGCGCGATCAGCCCCAGCATTTT.

The chain combines TRBV19 with TRBJ2-5, with D unclear. V was cut by 5 bases and J by 7 bases, with 11 bases left in between. The CDR3 totals 12 residues. Germline V gene data show CDR1 as LNHDA and CDR2 as SQIVND (reference sequence). The CDR3 loop is CASSLAPGTQYF. Written as DNA, the CDR3 is TGTGCCAGTAGTTTAGCCCCCGGGACCCAGTACTTC. The entire variable domain, with the rest obtained from reference TRBV19 and TRBJ2-5, is as follows: DGGITQSPKYLFRKEGQNVTLSCEQNLNHDAMYWYRQDPGQGLRLIYYSQIVNDFQKGDIAEGYSVSREKKESFPLTVTSAQKNPTAFYLCASSLAPGTQYFGPGTRLLVL.

The chain joins TRBV28 to TRBJ2-1; tentatively, D is TRBD1 (6 bases). From germline, CDR1 is MDHEN and CDR2 SYDVKM. The CDR3 has 15 amino acids. The ends were cut back, 6 bases at V and 5 bases at J, with 17 bases in the middle. Written as DNA, the CDR3 is TGTGCCAGCAGCTTCGCCCAGCCAGGGGACAATGAGCAGTTCTTC. Protein product: CASSFAQPGDNEQFF.

This clone was observed a few times. The CDR3 reads CASSQGDRVYEQYF. The CDR3 DNA reads as TGCGCCAGCAGCCAAGGCGACAGGGTCTACGAGCAGTACTTC. The chain uses TRBV4-1 and TRBJ2-7; TRBD1 matches at 7 bases. V shed 1 base and J 3 bases; nucleotides not matched to a gene: 3. Germline V gene data show CDR1 as MGHRA and CDR2 as YSYEKL. The CDR3 is 14 amino acids.

The chain uses TRBV11-2 and TRBJ2-2; 11 bases align to TRBD1. This CDR3 is 16 amino acids long. Trimming cost V 6 bases and J 7 bases; bases outside gene matches: 10. Germline assignment: CDR1 SGHAT and CDR2 FQNNGV. Written as DNA, the CDR3 is TGTGCCAGCAGAAAGCGGACAGGGGGCTTCGACGGGGAGCTGTTTTTT. Amino acid sequence: CASRKRTGGFDGELFF. Full variable domain (remainder filled in from reference TRBV11-2 and TRBJ2-2): EAGVAQSPRYKIIEKRQSVAFWCNPISGHATLYWYQQILGQGPKLLIQFQNNGVVDDSQLPKDRFSAERLKGVDSTLKIQPAKLEDSAVYLCASRKRTGGFDGELFFGEGSRLTVL.

The gene calls are TRBV4-3 and TRBJ1-2; 7 bases are shared with TRBD1. Germline V gene sequence: CDR1 LGHNA, CDR2 YSLEER. V was clipped by 4 bases and J by 4 bases; unmatched bases: 12. The CDR3 totals 16 residues. CDR3 amino acids: CASSPAPGTELYGYTF. CDR3 DNA: TGCGCCAGCAGCCCGGCGCCCGGGACAGAACTCTATGGCTACACCTTC.